The rows below give T cell receptor beta chains drawn from one sample of a study of T cells in Graves' hyperthyroidism and ophthalmopathy. MiXCR was run by TCRdb on the multiplex PCR reads, yielding one entry per CDR3 protein. The table records 700,000 to 950,000 distinct CDR3 sequences, around a third of them present only once. The material sequenced was blood. The receptor set was obtained from a woman in her thirties or forties with Graves' hyperthyroidism. Both conserved end residues are part of each CDR3. The order of the fields is clone size, J gene, CDR3 length, V gene, D gene, CDR3 DNA, CDR3 protein. A D gene is named only where the DNA matches it firmly. Size is stated for part of the rows, as once, few or many counts, or as a class when the clone is expanded.

few TRBJ2-7 14 TRBV5-1 . TGCGCCAGCAGCTCGTGGGGCAGTTCCTACGAGCAGTACTTC CASSSWGSSYEQYF
many TRBJ1-5 14 TRBV5-1 . TGTGCCAGCAGCTTAGGACAGATCAATCAGCCCCAGCATTTT CASSLGQINQPQHF
many TRBJ1-2 13 TRBV29-1 TRBD1 TGCAGCGTTGCGGCAGGGGGCGACTATGGCTACACCTTC CSVAAGGDYGYTF
few TRBJ1-1 15 TRBV3-2 . TGTGCCAGCAGCGAGCCGGGACAGAAGAACACTGAAGCTTTCTTT CASSEPGQKNTEAFF
once TRBJ2-1 15 TRBV7-8 TRBD2 TGTGCCAGCAGCTTAGCGGGACTAAATGGCAATGAGCAGTTCTTC CASSLAGLNGNEQFF
many TRBJ2-2 14 TRBV25-1 . TGTGCCAGCAGTGGGGACGGCTACACCGGGGAGCTGTTTTTT CASSGDGYTGELFF
many TRBJ1-1 12 TRBV12-3/TRBV12-4 . TGTGCCAGCAGTTTAGCGAACCCTGAAGCTTTCTTT CASSLANPEAFF
many TRBJ1-1 12 TRBV19 . TGTGCCAGTAGTATACCGGGGACTGAAGCTTTCTTT CASSIPGTEAFF
many TRBJ1-3 14 TRBV5-4 TRBD1 TGTGCCAGCAGCGGGGGACAGCGAGGAAACACCATATATTTT CASSGGQRGNTIYF
. TRBJ1-5 16 TRBV3-1 . TGTGCCAGCAGCTTCGATGCGACTAGGCCCAATCAGCCCCAGCATTTT CASSFDATRPNQPQHF
few TRBJ1-1 15 TRBV6-5 . TGTGCCAGCACCGTAGTGGGGGCTCGCGGGACTGAAGCTTTCTTT CASTVVGARGTEAFF
. TRBJ1-6 14 TRBV7-2 . TGTGCCAGCCACATGGGGGGCCTGGGGTCACCCCTCCACTTT CASHMGGLGSPLHF
. TRBJ1-1 16 TRBV4-3 . TGCGCCAGCAGCCGACTGGGGAACAGGTTGGGAACTGAAGCTTTCTTT CASSRLGNRLGTEAFF
few TRBJ1-3 16 TRBV28 . TGTGCCAGCAGTTGGGGGACCTCTTCATCTGGAAACACCATATATTTT CASSWGTSSSGNTIYF
many TRBJ1-6 14 TRBV19 . TGTGCCAGTAGTACCACAGGGAATAGTTCACCCCTCCACTTT CASSTTGNSSPLHF
. TRBJ2-7 17 TRBV20-1 TRBD1 TGCAGTGCTAAAACGGGACAGGGTCTCTTACGGGGCTACGAGCAGTACTTC CSAKTGQGLLRGYEQYF
many TRBJ2-5 14 TRBV2 . TGTGCCAGCAGAGCAGGGGGGGGAAGAGAGACCCAGTACTTC CASRAGGGRETQYF